This record concerns one TCR beta chain sequence. The CDR3 consists of 14 residues. Between the trimmed V and J ends, which lost 0 bases and 8 bases, there was a span of 13 bases. CDR1 and CDR2 from the germline V gene are LGHNA and YSLEER. The data originate from a study of blood T cells in healthy people across ages. Together with a sample-barcoded 5' primer, a J-beta primer mix was included in a second PCR lasting about 6 to 11 cycles. A 12-random-nucleotide template-switch adaptor tagged each cDNA molecule. Via MiXCR, TCRdb re-called the 5' RACE reads, giving one row per CDR3 protein. The sample lists 1.8 million or so distinct CDR3 sequences; approximately 40% were seen once.

Sequenced sample: blood. The rearrangement links TRBV4-3 to TRBJ1-2; D call uncertain. The origin of this receptor is a human donor in good health. CDR3 sequence: CASSQESILEGYTF. CDR3 sequence (DNA): TGCGCCAGCAGCCAAGAGTCTATTTTAGAGGGCTACACCTTC.